These T cell receptor beta chains were read from a single sample in a study of OX40 agonist ivuxolimab in advanced cancers. The assay was immunoSEQ multiplex PCR, and TCRdb's table has in-frame clones only and misses some. The sample has around 65,000 clones; approximately 90% are singletons. Specimen: CD4+ or CD8+ T cells sorted from blood, collected in a trial of the OX40 agonist ivuxolimab. These receptors came from an adult with an advanced solid tumor such as melanoma, head and neck, liver or kidney cancer. The CDR3 runs from the conserved cysteine through the conserved F or W. Fields, in order: J gene, D gene, V gene, clone size, CDR3 DNA, CDR3 protein. The D gene is left open where the match is weak. Rows give clone size only sometimes, using once, few, many, or a class for an expanded clone.

j_call: TRBJ2-4
d_call: NA
v_call: TRBV6-6
clone_size: NA
cdr3_nt: TGTGCCAGCAGTAAACCTGACGTGGGCATTCAGTACTTC
cdr3_aa: CASSKPDVGIQYF

j_call: TRBJ2-3
d_call: TRBD2
v_call: TRBV19
clone_size: NA
cdr3_nt: TGTGCCAGTAGTATTATGGCTAGCGGGAGCGCAGATACGCAGTATTTT
cdr3_aa: CASSIMASGSADTQYF

j_call: TRBJ1-1
d_call: NA
v_call: TRBV19
clone_size: few
cdr3_nt: TGTGCCAGTAGGAGGGACACTGAAGCTTTCTTT
cdr3_aa: CASRRDTEAFF

j_call: TRBJ1-5
d_call: NA
v_call: TRBV6-1
clone_size: NA
cdr3_nt: TGTGCCAGCAGTGTAGTGGGGGTCGACCAGCCCCAGCATTTT
cdr3_aa: CASSVVGVDQPQHF

j_call: TRBJ2-1
d_call: NA
v_call: TRBV5-1
clone_size: NA
cdr3_nt: TGCGCCAGCAGCTCGGACAGTACCTCCTACAATGAGCAGTTCTTC
cdr3_aa: CASSSDSTSYNEQFF

j_call: TRBJ2-7
d_call: TRBD2
v_call: TRBV19
clone_size: NA
cdr3_nt: TGTGCCAGTAGTCCCGGGACTAGCGGGAGACTCTACGAGCAGTACTTC
cdr3_aa: CASSPGTSGRLYEQYF

j_call: TRBJ2-7
d_call: NA
v_call: TRBV18
clone_size: once
cdr3_nt: TGTGCCAGCTCACTAACCGGGACGGCTTACGAGCAGTACTTC
cdr3_aa: CASSLTGTAYEQYF

j_call: TRBJ2-6
d_call: TRBD1
v_call: TRBV7-3
clone_size: NA
cdr3_nt: TGTGCCAGCAGCTTAATTTTTGGCCAGGGGGCCGCAAACCCCTCTGGGGCCAACGTCCTGACTTTC
cdr3_aa: CASSLIFGQGAANPSGANVLTF

j_call: TRBJ2-5
d_call: TRBD2
v_call: TRBV7-9
clone_size: NA
cdr3_nt: TGTGCCAGCAGCCGCCGGGAGCGGGAGGGGGAGACCCAGTACTTC
cdr3_aa: CASSRREREGETQYF

j_call: TRBJ2-7
d_call: NA
v_call: TRBV6-5
clone_size: NA
cdr3_nt: TGTGCCAGCAGTTACAAACAGGCGGGGAGCGAGCAGTACTTC
cdr3_aa: CASSYKQAGSEQYF

j_call: TRBJ1-2
d_call: TRBD1
v_call: TRBV14
clone_size: NA
cdr3_nt: TGTGCCAGCAGCCCTGGCGTACAGGGGTCCTATGGCTACACCTTC
cdr3_aa: CASSPGVQGSYGYTF

j_call: TRBJ1-5
d_call: NA
v_call: TRBV6-6
clone_size: once
cdr3_nt: TGTGCCAGCAGTTACTCGAGTCTTAGCAATCAGCCCCAGCATTTT
cdr3_aa: CASSYSSLSNQPQHF

j_call: TRBJ2-1
d_call: TRBD1
v_call: TRBV27
clone_size: NA
cdr3_nt: TGTGCCAGCAGTTTATTGGGACAGGGGGCTAACAATGAGCAGTTCTTC
cdr3_aa: CASSLLGQGANNEQFF

j_call: TRBJ2-7
d_call: NA
v_call: TRBV11-2
clone_size: NA
cdr3_nt: TGTGCCAGCAGCCTAGATCTGTACGAGCAGTACTTC
cdr3_aa: CASSLDLYEQYF

j_call: TRBJ2-7
d_call: NA
v_call: TRBV18
clone_size: NA
cdr3_nt: TGTGCCAGCTCACCGACGGGACCGCCCTCCCGCGGGGAGCAGTACTTC
cdr3_aa: CASSPTGPPSRGEQYF

j_call: TRBJ2-1
d_call: TRBD2
v_call: TRBV9
clone_size: once
cdr3_nt: TGTGCCAGCAGCCCTCGCCTAGCGGGGGGGTACAATGAGCAGTTCTTC
cdr3_aa: CASSPRLAGGYNEQFF

j_call: TRBJ2-5
d_call: NA
v_call: TRBV6-1
clone_size: NA
cdr3_nt: TGTGCCAGCAGTTCCGCGCCTTCAGCCCAAGAGACCCAGTACTTC
cdr3_aa: CASSSAPSAQETQYF

j_call: TRBJ2-7
d_call: NA
v_call: TRBV27
clone_size: NA
cdr3_nt: TGTGCCAGCAGTCCGAGGGGCGGGATAGTTTACGAGCAGTACTTC
cdr3_aa: CASSPRGGIVYEQYF

j_call: TRBJ1-2
d_call: NA
v_call: TRBV5-6
clone_size: NA
cdr3_nt: TGTGCCAGCAGCTTGGAACAGTCGGATTATGGCTACACCTTC
cdr3_aa: CASSLEQSDYGYTF

j_call: TRBJ2-6
d_call: NA
v_call: TRBV5-4
clone_size: NA
cdr3_nt: TGTGCCAGCAGCGCAGGGCATGGGGCCAACGTCCTGACTTTC
cdr3_aa: CASSAGHGANVLTF

j_call: TRBJ2-3
d_call: TRBD2
v_call: TRBV2
clone_size: NA
cdr3_nt: TGTGCCAGCAGGACAACAAGGACTAGCGGGACTGGTACGCAGTATTTT
cdr3_aa: CASRTTRTSGTGTQYF

j_call: TRBJ2-1
d_call: TRBD2
v_call: TRBV5-1
clone_size: NA
cdr3_nt: TGCGCCAGCAGCTTGGGTCTTAGCGGGAGTAATAGTTACAATGAGCAGTTCTTC
cdr3_aa: CASSLGLSGSNSYNEQFF

j_call: TRBJ2-2
d_call: TRBD1
v_call: TRBV28
clone_size: once
cdr3_nt: TGTGCCAGCATCAAAACAGGGGATTCGGCGACCGGGGAGCTGTTTTTT
cdr3_aa: CASIKTGDSATGELFF

j_call: TRBJ2-3
d_call: TRBD2
v_call: TRBV6-1
clone_size: NA
cdr3_nt: TGTGCCAGCTCGCTTGCGGGAGGACCCACAGATACGCAGTATTTT
cdr3_aa: CASSLAGGPTDTQYF

j_call: TRBJ2-2
d_call: NA
v_call: TRBV5-6
clone_size: NA
cdr3_nt: TGTGCCAGCAGCTTGGTGGACTTCAACACCGGGGAGCTGTTTTTT
cdr3_aa: CASSLVDFNTGELFF

j_call: TRBJ2-2
d_call: NA
v_call: TRBV9
clone_size: NA
cdr3_nt: TGTGCCAGCAGCCTCGGGACAACGAACACCGGGGAGCTGTTTTTT
cdr3_aa: CASSLGTTNTGELFF

j_call: TRBJ2-5
d_call: TRBD1
v_call: TRBV15
clone_size: few
cdr3_nt: TGTGCCACCAGCAGAGGGGGAGACAGGGGGGAGACCCAGTACTTC
cdr3_aa: CATSRGGDRGETQYF

j_call: TRBJ2-7
d_call: TRBD1
v_call: TRBV27
clone_size: NA
cdr3_nt: TGTGCCAGCAGTTTAGGACAGGGGAGAGGCGAGCAGTACTTC
cdr3_aa: CASSLGQGRGEQYF

j_call: TRBJ2-2
d_call: NA
v_call: TRBV5-6
clone_size: once
cdr3_nt: TGTGCCAGCAGCTCCCGATCCGGGTTCGGCACCGGGGAGCTGTTTTTT
cdr3_aa: CASSSRSGFGTGELFF